The clone carrying this T cell receptor beta chain was picked up a small number of times. Its antigen is unidentified. The data stem from a study of cytomegalovirus exposure and HLA in healthy donors. Study-level findings and limits: TCR beta V segments were, for the most part, productive about 87% or about 30% of the time in an earlier analysis. Later analysis identified several of the most significant clusters that appeared linked to common viral pathogens. Among donors in an Asian-associated ancestry cluster, a later analysis reportedly found fewer N-insertions than the roughly 700-donor mean.

PCR employed 60 Vbeta and 13 Jbeta primers. Repertoires were generated with immunoSEQ multiplex PCR, while TCRdb's copy carries only in-frame clones and drops some. This table holds fewer than 140,000 clones, 75% found once. The germline V gene has CDR1 MDHEN and CDR2 SYDVKM. The CDR3 has 14 residues. Trimming took 10 bases from V and 7 from J; bases not matched to a gene: 10. The J gene is TRBJ1-2, the V gene TRBV28, with 12 nucleotides matching TRBD1. Sequenced sample: PBMCs. The sequence derives from a male donor in good health and CMV-seropositive. The CDR3 protein is CAILPGQGAGGYTF. CDR3 DNA: TGTGCCATCCTACCGGGACAGGGGGCGGGTGGCTACACCTTC.